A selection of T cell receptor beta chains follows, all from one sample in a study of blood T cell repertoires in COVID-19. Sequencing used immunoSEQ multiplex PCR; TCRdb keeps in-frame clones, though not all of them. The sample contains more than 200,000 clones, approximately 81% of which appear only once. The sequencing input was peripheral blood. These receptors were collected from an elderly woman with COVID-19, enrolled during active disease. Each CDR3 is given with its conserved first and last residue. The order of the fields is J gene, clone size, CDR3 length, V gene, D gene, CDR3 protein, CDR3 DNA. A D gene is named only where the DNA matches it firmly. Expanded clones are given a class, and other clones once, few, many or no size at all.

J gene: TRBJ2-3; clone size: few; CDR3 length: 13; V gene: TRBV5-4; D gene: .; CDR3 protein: CASSLNPPGTQYF; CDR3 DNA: TGTGCCAGCAGCTTAAACCCCCCCGGTACGCAGTATTTT
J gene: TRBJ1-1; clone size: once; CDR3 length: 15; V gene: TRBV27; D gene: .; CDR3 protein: CASSSDTARFTEAFF; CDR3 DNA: TGTGCCAGCAGTTCAGACACAGCCAGGTTCACTGAAGCTTTCTTT
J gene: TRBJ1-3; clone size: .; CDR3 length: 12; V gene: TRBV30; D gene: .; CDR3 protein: CAWSPPTDTIYF; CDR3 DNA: TGTGCCTGGAGTCCCCCTACCGACACCATATATTTT
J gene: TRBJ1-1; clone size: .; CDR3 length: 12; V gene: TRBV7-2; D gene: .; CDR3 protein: CASSHGVTKAFF; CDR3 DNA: TGTGCCAGCAGCCACGGGGTGACAAAAGCTTTCTTT
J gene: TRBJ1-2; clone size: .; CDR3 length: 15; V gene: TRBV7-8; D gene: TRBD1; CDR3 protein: CASSSAGTGGYGYTF; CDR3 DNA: TGTGCCAGCAGCTCGGCCGGGACAGGGGGCTATGGCTACACCTTC
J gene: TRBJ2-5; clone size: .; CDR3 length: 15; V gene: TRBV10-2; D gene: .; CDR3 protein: CASSPGTAMGETQYF; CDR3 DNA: TGCGCCAGCAGTCCAGGGACTGCCATGGGGGAGACCCAGTACTTC
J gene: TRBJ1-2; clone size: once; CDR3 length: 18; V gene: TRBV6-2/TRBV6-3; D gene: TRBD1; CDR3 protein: CASSRNQPGQGINYGYTF; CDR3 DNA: TGTGCCAGCAGTAGAAACCAACCGGGACAGGGGATCAACTATGGCTACACCTTC
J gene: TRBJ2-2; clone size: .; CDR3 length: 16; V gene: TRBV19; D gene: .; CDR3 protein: CASRALRVTNTGELFF; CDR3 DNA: TGTGCCAGTAGGGCCCTCAGGGTTACGAACACCGGGGAGCTGTTTTTT
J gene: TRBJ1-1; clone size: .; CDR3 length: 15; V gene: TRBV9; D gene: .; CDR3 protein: CASSWGLGSNTEAFF; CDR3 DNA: TGTGCCAGCTCGTGGGGGCTGGGCTCTAACACTGAAGCTTTCTTT
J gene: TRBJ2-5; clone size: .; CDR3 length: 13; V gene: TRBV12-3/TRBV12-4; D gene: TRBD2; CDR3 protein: CASSLLTAGPQYF; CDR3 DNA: TGTGCCAGCAGTTTACTGACAGCGGGACCCCAGTACTTC
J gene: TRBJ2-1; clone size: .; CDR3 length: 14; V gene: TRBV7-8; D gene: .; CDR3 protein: CASSQQGSEGEQFF; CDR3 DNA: TGTGCCAGCAGCCAACAGGGATCCGAGGGTGAGCAGTTCTTC
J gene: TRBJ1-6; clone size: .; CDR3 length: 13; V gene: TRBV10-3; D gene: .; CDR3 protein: CATTPGINSPLHF; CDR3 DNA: TGTGCCACTACACCAGGGATTAATTCACCCCTCCACTTT
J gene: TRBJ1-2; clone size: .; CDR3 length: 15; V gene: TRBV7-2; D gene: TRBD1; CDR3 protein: CASSSKGTGGHGYTF; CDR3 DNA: TGTGCCAGCAGCTCTAAGGGCACAGGGGGGCATGGCTACACCTTC
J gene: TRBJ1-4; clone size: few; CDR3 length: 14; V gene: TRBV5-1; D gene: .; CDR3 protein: CASSLGGQGEKLFF; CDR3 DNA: TGCGCCAGCAGCTTGGGGGGCCAGGGAGAAAAACTGTTTTTT
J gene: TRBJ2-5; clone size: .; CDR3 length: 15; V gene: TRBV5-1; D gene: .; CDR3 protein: CASSSLAPVQETQYF; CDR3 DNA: TGCGCCAGCAGCTCGCTAGCGCCCGTCCAAGAGACCCAGTACTTC
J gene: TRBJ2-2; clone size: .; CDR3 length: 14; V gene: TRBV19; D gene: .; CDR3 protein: CASKEGAYPGELFF; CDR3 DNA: TGTGCCAGTAAGGAGGGGGCGTACCCCGGGGAGCTGTTTTTT
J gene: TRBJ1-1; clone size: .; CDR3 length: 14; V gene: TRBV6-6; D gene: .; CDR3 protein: CASNRGSMNTEAFF; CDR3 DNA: TGTGCCAGCAACCGGGGATCCATGAACACTGAAGCTTTCTTT
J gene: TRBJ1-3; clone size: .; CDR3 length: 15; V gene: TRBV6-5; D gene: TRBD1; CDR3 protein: CASSATGTGRNTIYF; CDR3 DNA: TGTGCCAGCAGCGCGACCGGGACAGGAAGAAACACCATATATTTT
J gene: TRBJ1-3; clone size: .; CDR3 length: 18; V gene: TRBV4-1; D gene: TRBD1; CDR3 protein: CASSQVTGAQSSGNTIYF; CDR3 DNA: TGCGCCAGCAGCCAGGTGACAGGGGCACAGAGCTCTGGAAACACCATATATTTT
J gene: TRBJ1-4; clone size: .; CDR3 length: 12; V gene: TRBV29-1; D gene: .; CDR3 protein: CSVEQGSEKLFF; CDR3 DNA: TGCAGCGTTGAACAGGGAAGTGAAAAACTGTTTTTT
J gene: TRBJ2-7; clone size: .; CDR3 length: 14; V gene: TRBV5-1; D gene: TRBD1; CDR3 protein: CASSLDWTGGEQYF; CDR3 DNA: TGCGCCAGCAGCTTGGATTGGACAGGGGGCGAGCAGTACTTC
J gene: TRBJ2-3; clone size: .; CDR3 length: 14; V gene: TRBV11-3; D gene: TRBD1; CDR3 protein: CASSFGTGQDTQYF; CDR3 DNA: TGTGCCAGCAGTTTCGGGACAGGACAAGATACGCAGTATTTT
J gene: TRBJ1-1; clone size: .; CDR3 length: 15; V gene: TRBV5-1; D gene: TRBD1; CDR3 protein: CASSLGGTANTEAFF; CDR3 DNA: TGCGCCAGCAGCTTGGGAGGGACAGCAAACACTGAAGCTTTCTTT
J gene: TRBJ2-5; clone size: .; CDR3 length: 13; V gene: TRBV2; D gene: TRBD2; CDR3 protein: CASKSGGGETQYF; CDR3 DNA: TGTGCCAGCAAGTCGGGGGGGGGCGAGACCCAGTACTTC
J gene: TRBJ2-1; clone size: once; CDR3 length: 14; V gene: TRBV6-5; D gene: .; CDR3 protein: CASRPGTSRSEQFF; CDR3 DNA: TGTGCCAGCAGACCCGGGACAAGTCGCAGTGAGCAGTTCTTC
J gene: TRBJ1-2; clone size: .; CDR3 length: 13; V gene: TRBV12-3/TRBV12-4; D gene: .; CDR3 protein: CASSLGQIYGYTF; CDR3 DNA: TGTGCCAGCAGCCTCGGACAGATCTATGGCTACACCTTC
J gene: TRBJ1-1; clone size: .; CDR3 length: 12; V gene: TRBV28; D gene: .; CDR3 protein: CASSFAVTEAFF; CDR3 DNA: TGTGCCAGCAGTTTTGCGGTCACTGAAGCTTTCTTT